The clone carrying this TCR beta chain was recorded at least ten times. Its antigen is unknown. Both iRepertoire HTBI primers and Arm-PCR of CDR3 regions were used to build the TCR beta libraries. TCRdb re-called the multiplex PCR reads through MiXCR, storing one row per CDR3 protein. The sample lists 400,000 or so distinct CDR3 sequences; around a quarter were seen once. The sample comes from a study of regulatory T cells in long-lasting Graves disease. Study-wide results and limits: Patients with persistent disease showed a bias toward TRBV28, TRBJ1-2 and TRBJ2-5. Persistent patients shared more public clonotypes (around 2,500) than new patients (approximately 970).

The time point here: persistent/refractory GD, antithyroid drugs over 5 years with positive TRAb. From RNA extracted from PBMCs, the TCR library was made. The CDR3 loop spans 13 amino acids. Trimming left V 0 bases short and J 4 bases short, with 6 bases between. Germline V CDR1 and CDR2: SGHTA, FQGTGA. The rearrangement uses TRBV7-3 and TRBJ1-1; D is ambiguous. Sample: peripheral blood mononuclear cells (PBMCs), taken when the disease was refractory, from a patient treated with antithyroid drugs. This sequence was found in a female donor with Graves disease. CDR3 sequence (DNA): TGTGCCAGCAGCTTAACGGGAATCACTGAAGCTTTCTTT. Translated, it gives CASSLTGITEAFF.